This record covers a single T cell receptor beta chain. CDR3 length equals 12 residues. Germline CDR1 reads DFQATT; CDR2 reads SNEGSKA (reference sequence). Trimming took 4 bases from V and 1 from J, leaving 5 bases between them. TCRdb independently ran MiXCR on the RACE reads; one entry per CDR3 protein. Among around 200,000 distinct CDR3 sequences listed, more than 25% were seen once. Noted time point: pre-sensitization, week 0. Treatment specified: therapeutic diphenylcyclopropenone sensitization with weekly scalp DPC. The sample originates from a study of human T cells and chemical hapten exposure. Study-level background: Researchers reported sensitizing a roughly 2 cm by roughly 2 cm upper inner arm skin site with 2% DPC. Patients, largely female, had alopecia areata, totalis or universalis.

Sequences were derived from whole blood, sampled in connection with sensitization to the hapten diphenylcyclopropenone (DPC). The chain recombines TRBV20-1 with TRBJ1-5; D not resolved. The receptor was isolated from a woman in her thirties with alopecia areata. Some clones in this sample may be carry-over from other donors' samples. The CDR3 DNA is TGCAGTGCTACTGAGAGCAATCAGCCCCAGCATTTT. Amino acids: CSATESNQPQHF.